The present entry profiles one T cell receptor (beta chain) with its context. This clone's antigen is unknown. Sequencing instrument: Illumina HiSeq 2000. TCR beta cDNA libraries were made by 5'RACE template switching that added a universal primer site and unique molecular identifiers. Synthesis of cDNA was primed from the TCR beta constant segment and was followed by two consecutive PCR amplification steps. The paper's data handling went like this. MIGEC was used to demultiplex reads and group reads by UMI, and MiTCR was used to assemble and quantify clonotypes. Only TCR cDNA sequences supported by at least two reads were kept to exclude erroneous sequences. The tcR package was used for downstream repertoire analysis, and clonotypes were matched across fractions by CDR3 nucleotide sequence plus V segment. VDJmatch was used to annotate antigen specificity against VDJdb, with one amino acid substitution in CDR3 allowed. Once TCRdb had reprocessed the reads, it stored one entry per CDR3 protein sequence and supplied no DNA. TCRdb's processing, not the authors', yielded these V and J calls. The sample table on file contains hundreds of thousands of distinct CDR3 sequences. The biggest ten clones account for around 5% of the sample.

The sample belongs to a study of T cells expressing NK-cell markers (dated by TCRdb to 2018 to 2021). A note on the overall study: Eight or nine donors provided sorted CD3+CD56+NKG2C+, CD3+CD56+NKG2C- and CD3+CD56-NKG2C+ T-cell subsets, whose TCR beta-chain repertoires were profiled. The libraries were sequenced on Illumina HiSeq 2000/2500, MiSeq or NextSeq, producing 2 x 150 bp reads. Most of the eight sequenced donors were HCMV-seropositive and one was HCMV-seronegative. The study sequenced eight donors, all healthy volunteers chosen at random: three men and five women. What the research found in general, with its limitations: Whether the expanded NKG2C-expressing T cell clones were specific for HCMV antigens was left unclear. Those dominant clonotypes were again the most abundant among CD3+CD56-NKG2C+ cells in a few donors, at about 25-60.1%. For six donors, the dominant CD3+CD56+NKG2C+ clonotypes were among the top 10 CD8+ clonotypes and accounted for roughly 1.0-7.5% of CD8+ T cells.

From its cysteine to its phenylalanine, the CDR3 spans 15 amino acids. DNA is not on record. Reading the germline V gene gives CDR1 SGDLS and CDR2 YYNGEE. HCMV-specific IgG was detected in serum with a commercial ELISA kit to determine HCMV serostatus. Ficoll density gradient centrifugation was used to isolate peripheral blood mononuclear cells from blood. Sequencing was performed on blood T cells: a sorted CD56 or NKG2C T cell subset, CD4+ or CD8+ T cells, or bulk PBMC T cells (not recorded which). This chain joins TRBV9 to TRBJ1-1; TCRdb's D call of TRBD1 is untestable without DNA. The receptor was isolated from a man aged 18-70 years in good health. This receptor has the CDR3 CASTPLTGLKIEAFF.